Below, 15 T cell receptor beta chains from the same sample are listed, as sequenced in a study of blood T cell repertoires in COVID-19. Clones were sequenced by immunoSEQ multiplex PCR, and TCRdb holds only the in-frame ones, with some missing. The repertoire holds fewer than 250,000 clones, with more than 80% as singletons. Sequencing was performed on peripheral blood. The receptors derive from a human donor in a cohort sampled during active COVID-19.

This clone showed up just a few times. The genes are TRBV5-1 and TRBJ2-3, with a possible D match to TRBD2 (6 bases). The V and J ends lost 4 bases and 2 bases respectively, with 8 bases between them. Germline-derived CDR1 and CDR2 are SGHRS and YFSETQ. The CDR3 consists of 13 residues. DNA for the CDR3: TGCGCCAGCAGCCGGGGGTACACAGATACGCAGTATTTT. Translating gives CASSRGYTDTQYF.

J is TRBJ2-7 and V is TRBV6-5; TRBD2 matches 9 bases. Looked up from germline, CDR1 is MNHEY and CDR2 is SVGAGI. Trimming took 0 bases from V and 5 from J; bases not matched to a gene: 5. This CDR3 spans 15 amino acids. Written as DNA, the CDR3 is TGTGCCAGCAGTTACTCAAGGGCGGGGGGGCACGAGCAGTACTTC. Translated: CASSYSRAGGHEQYF.

This chain uses TRBV6-5 with TRBJ2-7; 7 bases align to TRBD1. Unmatched junction bases numbered 6, after V lost 10 bases and J lost 3 bases. In germline, CDR1 is MNHEY, CDR2 SVGAGI. The CDR3 totals 12 residues. The CDR3 here is CAIRDSGYEQYF. The CDR3 region has the DNA TGTGCCATCCGGGACAGCGGCTACGAGCAGTACTTC.

The V call is TRBV5-5, the J call TRBJ1-2, with 10 bases aligning to TRBD1. CDR1 and CDR2 from the germline V gene are SGHKS and YYEKEE (reference sequence). The CDR3 sequence is 15 residues long. Losses at the gene ends were 5 bases for V and 3 bases for J; bases not matched to a gene: 7. In DNA form, the CDR3 reads TGTGCCAGCAGACGTCCCGGGACAGGGGACTATGGCTACACCTTC. This encodes CASRRPGTGDYGYTF.

This chain uses TRBV27 with TRBJ2-3; 8 positions match TRBD1. Germline CDR1 reads MNHEY; CDR2 reads SMNVEV (reference sequence). V trimming: 3 bases; J trimming: 2 bases; junction bases outside the gene matches: 1. This CDR3 comprises 14 residues. CDR3 residues: CASSLTGVTDTQYF. In nucleotides, the CDR3 is TGTGCCAGCAGTTTGACAGGGGTCACAGATACGCAGTATTTT.

This clone came up many times. The rearrangement uses TRBV18 and TRBJ1-1; D is possibly TRBD1 (6 bases). This CDR3 has 13 amino acids. Germline V gene sequence: CDR1 KGHSH, CDR2 LQKENI. With 6 bases removed from V and 8 bases from J, the gap between germline ends came to 16 bases. The CDR3 reads CASSPKGDGEAFF. The CDR3 DNA follows: TGTGCCAGCTCCCCAAAGGGGGACGGGGAAGCTTTCTTT.

The gene calls are TRBV2 and TRBJ2-5, with 7 nucleotides matching TRBD1. The CDR3 runs to 13 residues. Per germline, CDR1 SNHLY and CDR2 FYNNEI. V dropped 6 bases and J dropped 2; count of bases not matched to a gene: 3. CDR3 sequence: CASRPQGQETQYF. The CDR3 coding sequence is TGTGCCAGCAGACCACAGGGGCAAGAGACCCAGTACTTC.

The chain has TRBV12-5 and TRBJ2-3; possibly TRBD2 for D (5 bases). Looked up from germline, CDR1 is LGHNT and CDR2 is FRNRAP. Trimming left V 0 bases short and J 1 base short, with 14 bases between. This CDR3 has 17 residues. CDR3 in DNA: TGTGCTAGTGGTTTGGTACCTTCACAGCGGTGCACAGATACGCAGTATTTT. It is translated as CASGLVPSQRCTDTQYF.

The chain has TRBV11-2 and TRBJ2-7; 13 nucleotides agree with TRBD2. Looked up from germline, CDR1 is SGHAT and CDR2 is FQNNGV. The CDR3 has 17 amino acids. The ends lost 5 bases at V and 0 bases at J; junction bases unmatched: 7. The CDR3 DNA is TGTGCCAGCAGCAAAGGGACTAGCGGGGCTAGCTCCTACGAGCAGTACTTC. This codes for CASSKGTSGASSYEQYF. The full variable domain, completed using reference TRBV11-2 and TRBJ2-7, is EAGVAQSPRYKIIEKRQSVAFWCNPISGHATLYWYQQILGQGPKLLIQFQNNGVVDDSQLPKDRFSAERLKGVDSTLKIQPAKLEDSAVYLCASSKGTSGASSYEQYFGPGTRLTVT.

The genes are TRBV4-1 and TRBJ2-5, with TRBD2 identical over 8 bases. The V and J ends lost 2 bases and 6 bases, in that order; junction bases with no gene match: 5. The germline CDR1 and CDR2 sequences are MGHRA and YSYEKL. The CDR3 is 14 residues long. DNA for the CDR3: TGCGCCAGCAGCCAACCGGGAGGGGGGAAGACCCAGTACTTC. Translating it yields CASSQPGGGKTQYF.

The rearrangement joins TRBV27 to TRBJ2-7; possible D gene TRBD1, 5 bases. Germline-derived CDR1 and CDR2 are MNHEY and SMNVEV (reference sequence). CDR3 size: 16 residues. Trimming stripped 0 bases from V and 4 bases from J, with 16 bases between. CDR3 in DNA: TGTGCCAGCAGTTTATCGCGCGGCGTGACAGCGTACGAGCAGTACTTC. Residues: CASSLSRGVTAYEQYF.

A few counts support this clone. The V and J genes are TRBV28 and TRBJ2-1; D possibly corresponds to TRBD1 (6 bases). V gave up 6 bases and J gave up 6 bases, with 18 bases separating them. CDR1 and CDR2 from the germline V gene are MDHEN and SYDVKM. This CDR3 has 15 residues. CDR3 loop: CASSSLQGRGNEQFF. The DNA of the CDR3 is TGTGCCAGCAGCTCATTACAGGGACGGGGCAATGAGCAGTTCTTC. The full variable domain, rest sourced from reference TRBV28 and TRBJ2-1, is DVKVTQSSRYLVKRTGEKVFLECVQDMDHENMFWYRQDPGLGLRLIYFSYDVKMKEKGDIPEGYSVSREKKERFSLILESASTNQTSMYLCASSSLQGRGNEQFFGPGTRLTVL.

The V gene is TRBV7-3, the J gene TRBJ1-1; no reliable D call. V was cut by 7 bases and J by 1 base, with 10 bases left in between. The CDR3 totals 13 residues. Germline values: CDR1 SGHTA, CDR2 FQGTGA. CDR3 loop: CASNPQANTEAFF. CDR3 nucleotide sequence: TGTGCCAGCAACCCCCAGGCGAACACTGAAGCTTTCTTT.

The chain employs TRBV4-1 and TRBJ2-5; 7 bases fit TRBD1. The trim removed 4 bases at V and 4 bases at J, leaving 9 bases unmatched. The CDR3 is 15 amino acids. Germline values: CDR1 MGHRA, CDR2 YSYEKL. CDR3 protein: CASSPRGSNGETQYF. The CDR3 nucleotides read TGCGCCAGCAGCCCCAGGGGGTCCAATGGAGAGACCCAGTACTTC.

This chain links TRBV7-9 with TRBJ2-1; 7 nucleotides agree with TRBD1. Per germline, CDR1 SEHNR and CDR2 FQNEAQ (reference sequence). V trimming: 5 bases; J trimming: 0 bases; junction bases outside the gene matches: 7. The CDR3 length is 16 residues. As DNA, the CDR3 is TGTGCCAGCAGCGAGACAGGGATGATCTCCTACAATGAGCAGTTCTTC. It translates to CASSETGMISYNEQFF.